These 30 T cell receptor beta chains share one sample of origin, sequenced in a study of identical twins (dated by TCRdb to the mid-2010s). Libraries were made using 5' RACE. Sequenced using an Illumina HiSeq 2000. In-frame beta chains were kept once TCRdb had trimmed the public reads at Q25 with fastp and called clones with MiXCR. Rows are combined by CDR3 protein, so each entry shows the most common genes and DNA. The sample table holds 200,000 to 300,000 distinct CDR3 sequences, of which over 9.5% were seen once. Together, the top ten hold about a tenth of the sample. The sample was memory T cells sorted from blood. Explained via the paper, the cell subset or site label denotes: CD45RO+ enriched T cells. The receptors were gathered from a man aged 45-65 years in good health.

As regards this clonotype: With a much larger clone just one base away, this may be a read error. V is TRBV11-1 and J is TRBJ1-1; TRBD1 aligns across 7 bases. The germline V gene encodes CDR1 SGHAT and CDR2 FQDESV (reference sequence). V lost 5 bases and J lost 7; bases outside the gene matches: 22. The CDR3 is 18 amino acids. This CDR3 is CASSESLVRQGIRDEAFF. DNA of the CDR3: TGTGCCAGCAGCGAGAGCCTGGTGCGACAGGGAATCAGGGATGAAGCTTTCTTT.

The table lists this clonotype with a few counts. V is TRBV5-6 and J is TRBJ1-1, with D uncertain. Germline values: CDR1 SGHDT, CDR2 YYEEEE. Trimming took off 0 bases at V and 1 base at J, with 13 bases between the two ends. The length of the CDR3 is 16 residues. CDR3 protein: CASSLGFLEANTEAFF. CDR3 coding DNA: TGTGCCAGCAGCTTGGGGTTCTTGGAGGCGAACACTGAAGCTTTCTTT.

As for this clonotype: One base away lies a much larger clone, so this may be a sequencing read error. The chain recombines TRBV9 with TRBJ2-3, with TRBD1 matching over 7 bases. Germline assignment: CDR1 SGDLS and CDR2 YYNGEE. CDR3 length: 16 amino acids. The ends lost 7 bases at V and 3 bases at J; junction bases unmatched: 14. CDR3 residues: CASGSRPGQMTDTQYF. For the CDR3, the DNA is TGTGCCAGCGGCTCGAGACCGGGACAGATGACAGATACGCAGTATTTT. The variable domain in full, with the rest retrieved from reference TRBV9 and TRBJ2-3, is DSGVTQTPKHLITATGQRVTLRCSPRSGDLSVYWYQQSLDQGLQFLIQYYNGEERAKGNILERFSAQQFPDLHSELNLSSLELGDSALYFCASGSRPGQMTDTQYFGPGTRLTVL.

A few counts support this clonotype. The rearrangement joins TRBV7-2 to TRBJ1-2; D perhaps matches TRBD1 (5 bases). Germline CDR1 reads SGHTA; CDR2 reads FQGNSA. The CDR3 loop spans 14 amino acids. V was pared by 5 bases and J by 8 bases, with 18 bases between. The CDR3 nucleotides read TGTGCCAGCAGCCCCTTGGCCAGGGCAGACGGCTACACCTTC. It specifies CASSPLARADGYTF.

In its sample, this clonotype was seen many times. The gene calls are TRBV7-2 and TRBJ2-3; 8 bases are a match to TRBD1. The CDR3 is 15 residues long. The V gene end was trimmed by 5 bases and the J gene end by 8 bases; junction bases not matched to a gene: 12. CDR1 and CDR2 (germline): SGHTA, FQGNSA. CDR3 nucleotides: TGTGCCAGCAGCCCGCAGGGGGCTCTAACGCGTACGCAGTATTTT. It encodes CASSPQGALTRTQYF.

This chain joins TRBV2 and TRBJ1-1, with D possibly matching TRBD1 (5 bases). Looked up from germline, CDR1 is SNHLY and CDR2 is FYNNEI. The CDR3 is 16 residues long. V was pared by 2 bases and J by 5 bases, with 18 bases between. For the CDR3, the DNA is TGTGCCAGCAGTGAAAACAAATTGAGGGGAAGGACTGAAGCTTTCTTT. Translating gives CASSENKLRGRTEAFF.

This chain links TRBV5-6 with TRBJ2-3, with 8 bases matching TRBD1. With V trimmed by 6 bases and J by 3 bases, 6 bases remained unmatched. Germline CDR1 is SGHDT and CDR2 is YYEEEE. This CDR3 comprises 14 residues. CDR3 DNA: TGTGCCAGCATTCGGACAGGGAGGACAGATACGCAGTATTTT. Protein product: CASIRTGRTDTQYF. The full variable domain, rest sourced from reference TRBV5-6 and TRBJ2-3, is DAGVTQSPTHLIKTRGQQVTLRCSPKSGHDTVSWYQQALGQGPQFIFQYYEEEERQRGNFPDRFSGHQFPNYSSELNVNALLLGDSALYLCASIRTGRTDTQYFGPGTRLTVL.

The genes are TRBV4-1 and TRBJ1-6; D uncertain. Germline values: CDR1 MGHRA, CDR2 YSYEKL. V was trimmed by 1 base and J by 9 bases, leaving 7 bases between them. There are 13 residues in the CDR3. The CDR3 coding sequence is TGCGCCAGCAGCCAAGTTCCGGTTTCACCCCTCCACTTT. It encodes CASSQVPVSPLHF.

This clonotype was recorded a few times. The rearrangement joins TRBV28 to TRBJ2-2, with a weak D call TRBD1 (6 bases). The germline V and J ends were trimmed by 5 bases and 0 bases, with 13 bases remaining between them. The CDR3 has 16 residues. Per the germline V gene, CDR1 is MDHEN and CDR2 is SYDVKM. CDR3 coding DNA: TGTGCCAGCAGTCCAGGGACACCCTCGAACACCGGGGAGCTGTTTTTT. Protein sequence: CASSPGTPSNTGELFF. The variable domain in full, with the rest retrieved from reference TRBV28 and TRBJ2-2, is DVKVTQSSRYLVKRTGEKVFLECVQDMDHENMFWYRQDPGLGLRLIYFSYDVKMKEKGDIPEGYSVSREKKERFSLILESASTNQTSMYLCASSPGTPSNTGELFFGEGSRLTVL.

The chain is built from TRBV19 and TRBJ1-5; unclear D gene. V was trimmed by 7 bases and J by 2 bases, leaving 12 bases between them. The CDR3 totals 14 residues. CDR1 is LNHDA and CDR2 is SQIVND in the germline V gene (reference sequence). CDR3 bases: TGTGCCAGTATGGGCTTAGGAGGCAATCAGCCCCAGCATTTT. Its translation: CASMGLGGNQPQHF.

The chain recombines TRBV6-2 or TRBV6-3 with TRBJ2-1; 7 nucleotides match TRBD1. Germline V gives CDR1 MNHEY, CDR2 SVGEGT. Unmatched junction bases numbered 15, after V lost 6 bases and J lost 7 bases. CDR3 length: 16 residues. CDR3 loop: CASSPLDRNAMNEQFF. DNA for the CDR3: TGTGCCAGCAGCCCACTGGACAGGAATGCGATGAATGAGCAGTTCTTC.

This clonotype showed up just a few times. The genes are TRBV28 and TRBJ1-2; D is perhaps TRBD1 (6 bases). The V and J ends lost 6 bases and 3 bases respectively, with 11 bases between them. Germline assignment: CDR1 MDHEN and CDR2 SYDVKM. CDR3 size: 13 residues. The CDR3 DNA reads as TGTGCCAGCAGCCCGGGACACTACTATGGCTACACCTTC. Amino acids: CASSPGHYYGYTF.

This clonotype has just a few counts. The genes are TRBV6-2 or TRBV6-3 and TRBJ1-3; TRBD1 aligns across 7 bases. This CDR3 has 16 residues. J was trimmed by 0 bases and V by 6 bases; bases with no gene match: 8. Germline V lookup: CDR1 MNHEY, CDR2 SVGEGT. The CDR3 loop reads CASSYRGRGSGNTIYF. In DNA, the CDR3 is TGTGCCAGCAGCTACAGGGGACGCGGCTCTGGAAACACCATATATTTT.

Of note for this clonotype: As the CDR3 is not closed by the conserved phenylalanine or tryptophan, this likely results from a read error. The chain carries TRBV29-1 and TRBJ2-5; 7 nucleotides align to TRBD1. The germline V gene encodes CDR1 SQVTM and CDR2 ANQGSEA. The V and J ends lost 5 bases and 1 base, in that order; junction bases with no gene match: 1. The CDR3 runs 12 residues. Here the CDR3 reads CSVRTGQETQYL. CDR3 bases: TGCAGCGTTCGGACAGGCCAAGAGACCCAGTACCTC.

In this sample, this clonotype turned up a few times. J is TRBJ1-5 and V is TRBV4-2, with no clear D. Trimming shortened V by 0 bases and J by 9 bases, and 15 bases separated the two germline ends. This CDR3 spans 15 amino acids. Germline V gene data show CDR1 as LGHNA and CDR2 as YNFKEQ. Here the CDR3 reads CASSQDPKGLGPQHF. CDR3 DNA: TGTGCCAGCAGCCAAGATCCGAAAGGGCTTGGGCCCCAGCATTTT.

The rearrangement joins TRBV21-1 to TRBJ2-1. TRBV21-1 is annotated as a pseudogene. The CDR3 runs 14 residues. The chain's CDR3 is CASSKVGFYNEQFF. The CDR3 DNA follows: TGTGCCAGCAGCAAAGTTGGCTTTTACAATGAGCAGTTCTTC.

The chain joins TRBV10-3 to TRBJ2-1; the match to TRBD2 covers 8 bases. Losses at the gene ends were 0 bases for V and 7 bases for J; bases not matched to a gene: 8. CDR1 and CDR2 (germline): ENHRY, SYGVKD. CDR3 length: 16 amino acids. The CDR3 sequence: CAISESTGRAGNEQFF. The CDR3 DNA is TGTGCCATCAGTGAGTCCACCGGGAGGGCCGGGAATGAGCAGTTCTTC.

The V and J genes are TRBV9 and TRBJ2-3; TRBD1 aligns across 9 bases. Germline V gives CDR1 SGDLS, CDR2 YYNGEE. The CDR3 runs to 15 residues. V lost 1 base and J lost 1; bases outside the gene matches: 1. This CDR3 reads CASSVTGGRTDTQYF. The DNA of the CDR3 is TGTGCCAGCAGCGTAACAGGGGGCCGCACAGATACGCAGTATTTT.

For the CDR3, the DNA is TGTGCCAGCAGCTTGGTACTAGCAAGCACAGATACGCAGTATTTT. Protein sequence: CASSLVLASTDTQYF. The rearrangement links TRBV5-5 to TRBJ2-3; maybe TRBD2 (6 bases). Trimming removed 0 bases from V and 0 bases from J, with 8 bases in between. The germline CDR1 and CDR2 sequences are SGHKS and YYEKEE (reference sequence). This CDR3 contains 15 residues.

This chain links TRBV6-7 with TRBJ2-7, with 7 bases lining up with TRBD1. TRBV6-7 carries the ORF label, with uncertain function. The CDR3 sequence is 15 residues long. V trimming: 5 bases; J trimming: 2 bases; junction bases outside the gene matches: 9. The CDR3 nucleotides read TGTGCCAGCAGTCCGACCAAGGGGGCCGCCTACGAGCAGTACTTC. Translating it yields CASSPTKGAAYEQYF.

This clonotype was counted a few times. This CDR3 is CSAGDRAPYNEQFF. Here the CDR3 DNA reads TGCAGTGCCGGCGACAGGGCCCCCTACAATGAGCAGTTCTTC. This rearrangement joins TRBV20-1 to TRBJ2-1; 7 nucleotides match TRBD1. V was clipped by 6 bases and J by 2 bases; unmatched bases: 7. CDR3 length: 14 amino acids. Germline CDR1 DFQATT, CDR2 SNEGSKA (reference sequence).

This clonotype was found many times. The rearrangement links TRBV7-2 to TRBJ2-7; 8 positions agree with TRBD2. CDR3 length: 15 amino acids. CDR1 is SGHTA and CDR2 is FQGNSA in the germline V gene. V lost 1 base and J lost 3; bases outside the gene matches: 5. The DNA of the CDR3 is TGTGCCAGCAGCTTAGGGGTGGCGGGAGGCTACGAGCAGTACTTC. This gives the protein CASSLGVAGGYEQYF. Based on the CDR3 plus reference TRBV7-2 and TRBJ2-7, the full variable domain is GAGVSQSPSNKVTEKGKDVELRCDPISGHTALYWYRQSLGQGLEFLIYFQGNSAPDKSGLPSDRFSAERTGGSVSTLTIQRTQQEDSAVYLCASSLGVAGGYEQYFGPGTRLTVT.

This clonotype was counted ten times or more. This sequence joins TRBV6-1 and TRBJ2-7, with no clear D. Per germline, CDR1 MNHNS and CDR2 SASEGT. Trimming pared 6 bases from V and 3 bases from J, leaving 12 bases between. The CDR3 runs 13 residues. The CDR3 spells CASSVRSNYEQYF. CDR3 DNA: TGTGCCAGCAGCGTCAGGTCCAACTACGAGCAGTACTTC.

This clonotype was detected ten times or more. The chain links TRBV12-3 or TRBV12-4 to TRBJ1-6; a possible D gene is TRBD1 (5 bases). CDR3 length: 15 amino acids. V dropped 2 bases and J dropped 9 bases, with 14 bases sitting between them. For the CDR3, the DNA is TGTGCCAGCAGTTTACGCGCGGGGGGAAGTTCACCCCTCCACTTT. It translates to CASSLRAGGSSPLHF.

This clonotype has a handful of counts. V and J are TRBV12-1 and TRBJ2-5; TRBD2 is taken as the D call from the table, unchecked against the DNA. TRBV12-1 is a pseudogene. This CDR3 region has 15 residues. The CDR3 protein is CASSPSSALQETQYF. The CDR3 DNA reads as TGTGCCAGCAGCCCTTCCTCGGCCCTCCAAGAGACCCAGTACTTC.

The chain recombines TRBV20-1 with TRBJ2-1; D not certain. Germline V gives CDR1 DFQATT, CDR2 SNEGSKA (reference sequence). The V end lost 6 bases, the J end lost 7 bases, and 7 bases lay between the germline ends. The length of the CDR3 is 10 residues. The CDR3 nucleotides read TGCAGTGCCCTCCGGAATGAGCAGTTCTTC. This encodes CSALRNEQFF.

The chain joins TRBV24-1 to TRBJ2-1; 12 positions match TRBD2. The CDR3 loop spans 16 amino acids. V shed 3 bases, J shed 2 bases, and the junction held 1 base outside the gene matches. Germline loops: CDR1 KGHDR, CDR2 SFDVKD. The CDR3 loop is CATSDRTSGTYNEQFF. The CDR3 DNA sequence: TGTGCCACCAGTGATAGGACTAGCGGGACCTACAATGAGCAGTTCTTC.

The CDR3 bases are TGCAGTGCTAGAGCTACACTGCAGGGTGCTGAAGCTTTCTTT. Protein product: CSARATLQGAEAFF. The chain couples TRBV20-1 to TRBJ1-1; D is possibly TRBD1 (5 bases). Deletions cut 1 base from V and 6 bases from J, with 15 bases between. CDR3 length equals 14 residues. CDR1 and CDR2 (germline): DFQATT, SNEGSKA (reference sequence).

V usage is TRBV29-1 and J usage is TRBJ1-2; 8 nucleotides match TRBD1. Looked up from germline, CDR1 is SQVTM and CDR2 is ANQGSEA. V was pared by 6 bases and J by 7 bases, with 7 bases of the junction left unmatched. CDR3 length: 12 residues. Here the CDR3 DNA reads TGCAGCGTCGGGACAGGATCAGGTGGCTACACCTTC. As protein: CSVGTGSGGYTF. The complete variable domain, with remaining parts taken from reference TRBV29-1 and TRBJ1-2, reads SAVISQKPSRDICQRGTSLTIQCQVDSQVTMMFWYRQQPGQSLTLIATANQGSEATYESGFVIDKFPISRPNLTFSTLTVSNMSPEDSSIYLCSVGTGSGGYTFGSGTRLTVV.

This chain links TRBV6-1 with TRBJ2-7; TRBD2 aligns across 10 bases. Germline trimming cut 10 bases from V and 3 bases from J; bases unmatched to any gene: 6. The CDR3 runs to 13 residues. Per germline, CDR1 MNHNS and CDR2 SASEGT. In DNA, the CDR3 is TGTGCCACCAAGCGGGGGGGCTTCTACGAGCAGTACTTC. Its translation is CATKRGGFYEQYF.